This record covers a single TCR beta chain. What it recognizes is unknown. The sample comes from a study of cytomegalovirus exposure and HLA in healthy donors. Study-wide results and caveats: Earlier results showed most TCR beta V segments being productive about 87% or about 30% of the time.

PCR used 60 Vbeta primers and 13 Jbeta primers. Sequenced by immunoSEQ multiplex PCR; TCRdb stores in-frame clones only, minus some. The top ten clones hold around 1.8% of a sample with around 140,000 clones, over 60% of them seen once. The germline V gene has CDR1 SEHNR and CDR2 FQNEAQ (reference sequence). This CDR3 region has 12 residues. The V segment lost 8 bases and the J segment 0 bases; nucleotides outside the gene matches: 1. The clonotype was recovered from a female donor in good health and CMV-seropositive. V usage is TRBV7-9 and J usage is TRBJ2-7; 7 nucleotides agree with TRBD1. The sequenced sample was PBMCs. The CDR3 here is CASGDSSYEQYF. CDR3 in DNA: TGTGCCAGCGGGGACAGCTCCTACGAGCAGTACTTC.